A single sample is the source of the 5 T cell receptor beta chains below, sequenced in a study of cytotoxic CD8 clonotypes in ibrutinib-treated CLL (dated by TCRdb to the early 2020s). Preparation of the library involved the immunoSEQ multiplex PCR assay. The source is immuneACCESS, and TCRdb retained only in-frame sequences with V and J called. Part of the clones is not carried over; for the studies checked, unresolved V genes explain less than half of this, and the remainder is unexplained. The sample table contains about 310,000 clones; only one count was recorded for roughly 79% of them. The ten largest clones represent about 6.3% of the sample. The starting material was PBMCs, obtained before ibrutinib treatment. The origin of the receptors is a human donor with chronic lymphocytic leukemia.

The rearrangement links TRBV6-5 to TRBJ2-6; D possibly matches TRBD1 or TRBD2 (7 bases each). The germline CDR1 and CDR2 sequences are MNHEY and SVGAGI. Trimming took 10 bases from V and 1 from J, leaving 14 bases between them. The CDR3 is 15 amino acids. This CDR3 is CAIGGTVSGANVLTF. Here the CDR3 DNA reads TGTGCCATCGGGGGGACAGTTTCTGGGGCCAACGTCCTGACTTTC.

The rearrangement links TRBV20-1 to TRBJ1-2; D gene uncertain. CDR1 is DFQATT and CDR2 is SNEGSKA in the germline V gene (reference sequence). The CDR3 has 11 residues. V was shortened by 3 bases and J by 3 bases, with 5 bases between the two germline ends. DNA for the CDR3: TGCAGTGCTAGTAGAGACTATGGCTACACCTTC. This codes for CSASRDYGYTF.

There are a few counts of this clone. This chain joins TRBV7-3 and TRBJ2-1; the D gene is possibly TRBD1 (5 bases). This CDR3 is 14 amino acids long. V was cut by 1 base and J by 10 bases, with 14 bases left in between. Looked up from germline, CDR1 is SGHTA and CDR2 is FQGTGA. CDR3: CASSLKAGRDEQFF. The CDR3 DNA sequence: TGTGCCAGCAGCTTAAAGGCAGGGCGAGACGAGCAGTTCTTC.

The chain recombines TRBV6-5 with TRBJ2-5; possible D gene TRBD2, 6 bases. This CDR3 spans 16 amino acids. V shed 0 bases and J shed 2 bases, with 13 bases lying between them. Germline V gives CDR1 MNHEY, CDR2 SVGAGI. The CDR3 region is CASSYSTGGSQETQYF. CDR3 bases: TGTGCCAGCAGTTACTCGACTGGGGGGTCTCAAGAGACCCAGTACTTC.

This sequence joins TRBV27 and TRBJ1-5, with D uncertain. The CDR3 has 12 residues. Trimming stripped 4 bases from V and 5 bases from J, with 6 bases between. Per germline, CDR1 MNHEY and CDR2 SMNVEV (reference sequence). The CDR3 DNA reads TGTGCCAGCAGTTCCCCCGATCAGCCCCAGCATTTT. It specifies CASSSPDQPQHF.